This T cell receptor beta chain was identified in a study of T cell repertoires in cytomegalovirus infection. As for the study in general: Both a matching HLA type and CMV infection were indicated by public TCR beta signatures. Overall study results and limits: Of the TCR beta families, the public ones yielded a cumulative frequency that identified carriers of CMV plus the relevant HLA.

Comment on this clonotype: Its antigen remains unknown.

One entry per CDR3 protein, called by TCRdb with MiXCR from the reads. The data contain hundreds of thousands of distinct CDR3 sequences, roughly a third of them singletons. V trimming: 7 bases; J trimming: 7 bases; junction bases outside the gene matches: 15. The length of the CDR3 is 17 residues. The material sequenced was cultured PBMCs, taken from culture after CMV antigen stimulation. The chain links TRBV12-3 or TRBV12-4 to TRBJ2-1, with 11 nucleotides matching TRBD2. This TCR derives from a human donor in good health (CMV status not recorded). Some clones in this sample may be carry-over from other donors' samples. In nucleotides, the CDR3 is TGTGCCAGCATTACTAGCGGGAGAGGGGGCCCAGGAAATGAGCAGTTCTTC. It codes for CASITSGRGGPGNEQFF.